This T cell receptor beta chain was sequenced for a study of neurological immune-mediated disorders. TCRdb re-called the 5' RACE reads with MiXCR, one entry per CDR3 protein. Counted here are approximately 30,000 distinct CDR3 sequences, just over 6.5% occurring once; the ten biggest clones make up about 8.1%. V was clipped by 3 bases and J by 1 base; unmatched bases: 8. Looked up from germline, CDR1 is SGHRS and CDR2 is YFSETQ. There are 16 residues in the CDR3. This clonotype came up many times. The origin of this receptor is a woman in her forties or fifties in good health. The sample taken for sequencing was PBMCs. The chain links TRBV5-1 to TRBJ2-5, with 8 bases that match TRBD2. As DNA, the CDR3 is TGCGCCAGCAGCTCATCCTTACTAGCGGTCCAAGAGACCCAGTACTTC. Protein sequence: CASSSSLLAVQETQYF.